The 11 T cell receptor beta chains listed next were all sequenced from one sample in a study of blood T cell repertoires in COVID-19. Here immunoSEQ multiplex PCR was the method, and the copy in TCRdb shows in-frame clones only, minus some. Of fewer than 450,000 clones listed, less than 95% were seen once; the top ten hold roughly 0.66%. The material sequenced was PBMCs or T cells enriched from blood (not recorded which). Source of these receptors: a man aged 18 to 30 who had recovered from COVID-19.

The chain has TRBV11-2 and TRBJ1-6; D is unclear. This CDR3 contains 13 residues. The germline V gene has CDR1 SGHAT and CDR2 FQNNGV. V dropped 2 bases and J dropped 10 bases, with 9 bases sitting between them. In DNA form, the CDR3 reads TGTGCCAGCAGCTTAAACGGGGTATCACCCCTCCACTTT. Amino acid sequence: CASSLNGVSPLHF.

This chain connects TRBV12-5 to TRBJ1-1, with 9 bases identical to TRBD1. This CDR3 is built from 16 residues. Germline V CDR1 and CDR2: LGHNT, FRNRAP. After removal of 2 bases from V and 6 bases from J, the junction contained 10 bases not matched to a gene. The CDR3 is CASGLTRGQGLPEAFF. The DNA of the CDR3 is TGTGCTAGTGGTTTGACCCGGGGACAGGGATTACCTGAAGCTTTCTTT. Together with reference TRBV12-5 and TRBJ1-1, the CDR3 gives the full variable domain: DARVTQTPRHKVTEMGQEVTMRCQPILGHNTVFWYRQTMMQGLELLAYFRNRAPLDDSGMPKDRFSAEMPDATLATLKIQPSEPRDSAVYFCASGLTRGQGLPEAFFGQGTRLTVV.

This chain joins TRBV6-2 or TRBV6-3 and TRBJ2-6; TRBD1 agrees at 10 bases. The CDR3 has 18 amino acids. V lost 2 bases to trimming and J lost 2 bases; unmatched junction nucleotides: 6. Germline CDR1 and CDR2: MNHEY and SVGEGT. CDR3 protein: CASSYVPGQGTGANVLTF. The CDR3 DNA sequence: TGTGCCAGCAGTTACGTCCCGGGACAGGGGACTGGGGCCAACGTCCTGACTTTC.

The CDR3 nucleotides are TGTGCCAGCAGCCTTAATCCAGGGGATGGCTACACCTTC. It is translated as CASSLNPGDGYTF. The chain carries TRBV9 and TRBJ1-2, with D tentatively TRBD1 (6 bases). This CDR3 comprises 13 residues. V lost 4 bases and J lost 6, with 13 bases in between. Germline CDR1 is SGDLS and CDR2 is YYNGEE.

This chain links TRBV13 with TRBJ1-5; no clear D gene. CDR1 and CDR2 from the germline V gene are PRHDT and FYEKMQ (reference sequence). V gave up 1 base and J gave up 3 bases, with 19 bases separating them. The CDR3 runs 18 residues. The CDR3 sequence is CASSLVSGQASFNQPQHF. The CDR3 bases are TGTGCCAGCAGCTTAGTATCCGGTCAGGCCTCCTTCAATCAGCCCCAGCATTTT.

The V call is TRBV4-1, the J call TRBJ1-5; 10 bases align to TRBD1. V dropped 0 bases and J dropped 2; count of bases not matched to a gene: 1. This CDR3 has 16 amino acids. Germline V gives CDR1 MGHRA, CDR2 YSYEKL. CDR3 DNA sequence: TGCGCCAGCAGCCAAGAGGACAGGGGGGGCAATCAGCCCCAGCATTTT. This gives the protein CASSQEDRGGNQPQHF.

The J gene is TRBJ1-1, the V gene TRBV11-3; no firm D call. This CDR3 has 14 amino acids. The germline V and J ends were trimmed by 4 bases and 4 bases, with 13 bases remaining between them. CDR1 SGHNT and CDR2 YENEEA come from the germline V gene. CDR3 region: CASSWEPGSTEAFF. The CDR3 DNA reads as TGTGCCAGCAGCTGGGAACCGGGGAGCACTGAAGCTTTCTTT.

The CDR3 reads CASSEAPRGYNYGYTF. As DNA, the CDR3 is TGTGCCAGCAGTGAAGCGCCTCGGGGGTATAACTATGGCTACACCTTC. The chain has TRBV6-1 and TRBJ1-2; D is perhaps TRBD1 (5 bases). The CDR3 loop spans 16 amino acids. V gave up 0 bases and J gave up 1 base, with 12 bases separating them. The germline CDR1 and CDR2 sequences are MNHNS and SASEGT.

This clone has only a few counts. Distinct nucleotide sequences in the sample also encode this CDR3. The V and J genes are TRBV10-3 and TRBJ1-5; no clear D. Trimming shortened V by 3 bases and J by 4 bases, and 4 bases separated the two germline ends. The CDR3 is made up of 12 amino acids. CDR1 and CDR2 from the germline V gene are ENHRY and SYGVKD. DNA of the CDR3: TGTGCCATCAGTGATAGAAATCAGCCCCAGCATTTT. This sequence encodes CAISDRNQPQHF.

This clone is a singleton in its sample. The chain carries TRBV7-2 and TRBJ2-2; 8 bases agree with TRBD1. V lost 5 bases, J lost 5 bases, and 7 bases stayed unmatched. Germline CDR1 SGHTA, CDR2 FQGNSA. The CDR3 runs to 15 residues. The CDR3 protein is CASSAGGAGTGELFF. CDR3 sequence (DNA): TGTGCCAGCAGCGCAGGGGGCGCGGGGACCGGGGAGCTGTTTTTT.

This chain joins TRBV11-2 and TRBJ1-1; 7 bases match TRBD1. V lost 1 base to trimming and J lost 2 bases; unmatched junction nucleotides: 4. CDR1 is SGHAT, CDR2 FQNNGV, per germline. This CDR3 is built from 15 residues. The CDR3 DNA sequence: TGTGCCAGCAGCTTAGGATACAGGGGTAACACTGAAGCTTTCTTT. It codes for CASSLGYRGNTEAFF.